This TCR beta chain was documented in a study of cytomegalovirus exposure and HLA in healthy donors. The PCR had 60 Vbeta and 13 Jbeta primers. TCRdb keeps only in-frame clones here, not all; method: immunoSEQ multiplex PCR. The data hold 120,000 to 150,000 clones, with more than 75% observed a single time. The germline CDR1 and CDR2 sequences are ENHRY and SYGVKD. This CDR3 spans 15 amino acids. V dropped 10 bases and J dropped 3 bases, with 18 bases sitting between them. Input material: PBMCs. The chain combines TRBV10-3 with TRBJ2-2; possible D gene TRBD1, 5 bases. This sequence was found in a male donor in good health and CMV-seronegative. The CDR3 DNA is TGTGCCACCGGCGAGGTAGGGGCCCACACCGGGGAGCTGTTTTTT. Translation gives CATGEVGAHTGELFF.